This T cell receptor beta chain emerged from a study of cytomegalovirus exposure and HLA in healthy donors. Study conclusions and caveats: Excluded: some indistinguishable V segments such as TRBV6-2 and TRBV6-3.

Notes on this clone: Its target is not known.

V lost 0 bases to trimming and J lost 0 bases, with 7 bases between them. This CDR3 is built from 15 residues. Germline CDR1 SGHRS, CDR2 YFSETQ. At collection, donors were nominally healthy, but unrecorded immune exposures were probable. It was with 60 Vbeta and 13 Jbeta primers that the PCR ran. Data came from immunoSEQ multiplex PCR; TCRdb stores just in-frame clones and leaves some out. The table records approximately 140,000 clones, 65% to 85% of them present only once. Sequencing input: PBMCs. The chain is built from TRBV5-1 and TRBJ2-1; D not resolved. The clonotype was recovered from a woman aged 40 to 49 in good health and CMV-seropositive. The CDR3 DNA follows: TGCGCCAGCAGCTTGGTACAGATCTCCTACAATGAGCAGTTCTTC. This codes for CASSLVQISYNEQFF.